This T cell receptor beta chain was obtained from a study of T cells in Graves' hyperthyroidism and ophthalmopathy. Amplified regions were TCR beta CDR3 sequences from RNA transcripts. Researchers ran a first-round RT-PCR on the TCR CDR3 using the HTBI primer set. TCRdb reprocessed the multiplex PCR reads via MiXCR and lists one record per CDR3 protein. Altogether roughly 360,000 distinct CDR3 sequences are present, 13% being singletons, with the ten largest covering less than 25%. This clonotype was observed many times. At one end, the junction sequence differs from germline, possibly due to a read error. The V gene's germline CDR1 is GTSNPN and CDR2 SVGIG (reference sequence). This CDR3 region has 13 residues.

V usage is TRBV30 and J usage is TRBJ2-7, with D uncertain. The TCR comes from a man in his thirties or forties with Graves' hyperthyroidism that later progressed to Graves' ophthalmopathy. Sequencing was done on a sample of blood. The CDR3 nucleotides read TGTGCCTGGAGTGTACTGCGGCCCTACGGGCAGTACTTC. Residues: CAWSVLRPYGQYF.